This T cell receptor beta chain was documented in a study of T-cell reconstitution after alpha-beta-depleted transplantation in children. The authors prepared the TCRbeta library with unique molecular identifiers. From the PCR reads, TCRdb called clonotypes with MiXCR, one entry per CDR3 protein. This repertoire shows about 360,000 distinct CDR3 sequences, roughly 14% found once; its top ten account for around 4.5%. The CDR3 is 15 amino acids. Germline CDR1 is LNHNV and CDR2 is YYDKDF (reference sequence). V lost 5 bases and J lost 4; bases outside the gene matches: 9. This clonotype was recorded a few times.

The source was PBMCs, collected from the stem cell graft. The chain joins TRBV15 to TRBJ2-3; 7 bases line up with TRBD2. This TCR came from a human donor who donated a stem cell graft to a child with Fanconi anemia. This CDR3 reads CATSQGTSAADTQYF. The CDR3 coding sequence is TGTGCCACCAGCCAGGGAACTAGCGCGGCAGATACGCAGTATTTT.